This T cell receptor beta chain was sequenced in a study of control samples from healthy donors and cancer patients. From germline, CDR1 is SGHAT and CDR2 FQNNGV. There are 12 residues in the CDR3. V lost 1 base to trimming and J lost 6 bases, with 6 bases between them. The method was immunoSEQ multiplex PCR; TCRdb's version includes in-frame clones alone and lacks a portion of them. The table lists tens of thousands of clones, more than 80% of them singletons, with around 0.8% in the top ten. The source of this sequence is a man younger than 40 with colorectal cancer. The sequenced sample was PBMCs. The J gene is TRBJ1-1, the V gene TRBV11-2; no clear D gene. This chain's CDR3 is CASSLVIPEAFF. The CDR3 coding sequence is TGTGCCAGCAGCTTAGTAATCCCTGAAGCTTTCTTT.